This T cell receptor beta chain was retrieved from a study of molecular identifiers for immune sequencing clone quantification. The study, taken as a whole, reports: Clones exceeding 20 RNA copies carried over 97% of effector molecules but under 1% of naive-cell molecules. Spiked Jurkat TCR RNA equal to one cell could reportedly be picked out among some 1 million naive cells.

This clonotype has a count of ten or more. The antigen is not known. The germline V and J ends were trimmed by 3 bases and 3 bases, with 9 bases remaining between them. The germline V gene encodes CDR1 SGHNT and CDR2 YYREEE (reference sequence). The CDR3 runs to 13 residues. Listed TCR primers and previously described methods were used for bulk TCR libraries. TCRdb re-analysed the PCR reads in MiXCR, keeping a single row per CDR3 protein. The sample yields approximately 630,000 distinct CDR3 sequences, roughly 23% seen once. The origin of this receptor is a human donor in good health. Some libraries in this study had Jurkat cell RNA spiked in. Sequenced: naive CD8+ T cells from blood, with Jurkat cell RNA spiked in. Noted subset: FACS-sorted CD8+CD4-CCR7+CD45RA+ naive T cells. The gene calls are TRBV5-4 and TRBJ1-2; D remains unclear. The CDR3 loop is CASSSYDDYGYTF. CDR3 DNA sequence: TGTGCCAGCAGCTCCTACGACGACTATGGCTACACCTTC.